This T cell receptor (beta chain) comes out of a study of CD8+CD57+ T cells in acquired aplastic anemia listed by TCRdb under 2018. At the level of the whole study: Extracted DNA from sorted CD4+ and CD8+ cells averaged approximately 3.4 ug, ranging from about 0.18 to 27.4 ug. For healthy donor samples, the average read count was around 10 million for CD4+ cells and approximately 11 million for CD8+ cells. Broad study findings and their caveats: Twenty-nine CD8+ CDR3 sequences were found in both patients and controls but appeared to be highly expressed in patients and within the immunodominant clones of the patients. CD8+ Simpson's diversity did not differ significantly between patients and healthy controls (P=0.060).

Regarding this clonotype: Its cognate antigen has yet to be identified. The sample holds no much larger clone one base away, and base qualities are not on file.

TCR beta VDJ combination and CDR3 sequence profiling used genomic DNA as the template. An Illumina HiSeq 2000 was used for TCR repertoire sequencing. The study's processing was this. TRBV/TRBJ rearrangement plots, CDR3 size and DJ length profiles, and Simpson's diversity index were used to evaluate the repertoires. Whichever DNA sequence was most abundant in the deep sequencing data was defined as the immunodominant clone. CDR3 amino acid sequences were checked for sharing across subjects and were also compared against the VDJdb database and published repertoires. Using fastp at Q25 and MiXCR, TCRdb reprocessed the public reads and kept productive beta chains. Identical CDR3 protein sequences are pooled into one entry, listed with their most common genes and DNA. What appears here as the V and J calls and clone size reflects TCRdb's work, not the paper's. This sample gives some 42,000 distinct CDR3 sequences in total; around 67% of them show up just once. The ten biggest clones cover roughly a quarter of the sample.

TCR repertoires of sorted CD4+ and CD8+ blood T cells from severe aplastic anemia patients and healthy subjects were deep-sequenced in the study. Ficoll-Paque density gradient centrifugation was used to isolate peripheral blood mononuclear cells. Before DNA was extracted, CD4+ and CD8+ T cells were sorted using either FACS or magnetic beads. Including the terminal cysteine and phenylalanine, the CDR3 comprises 14 residues. The CDR3 DNA has 42 bases and is translated from base 1. Reading the germline V gene gives CDR1 MGHDK and CDR2 SYGVNS. V and J are truncated by 3 bases and 3 bases respectively, leaving an intervening sequence of 11 bases.

This chain joins TRBV25-1 to TRBJ1-1; there is no confident call for the D gene. Sample: sorted CD4+, CD8+, or CD8+CD57+ T cells (not recorded which) from PBMCs. The TCR sequence derives from a human donor in good health, serving as a control. The CDR3 region: CASSDYTDYTEAFF. The base sequence is TGTGCCAGCAGTGACTACACGGATTACACTGAAGCTTTCTTT.